The rows below give T cell receptor beta chains drawn from one sample of a study of CD8+ T cells in alopecia areata. The repertoire was sequenced with immunoSEQ multiplex PCR; TCRdb's copy has only in-frame clones and lacks some. The sample carries approximately 150,000 clones, roughly 60% recorded once. The sample consisted of CD8+ T cells sorted from blood. The receptors derive from a human donor in good health. CDR3s leave out the opening cysteine and the closing phenylalanine or tryptophan. The order of the fields is J gene, V gene, CDR3 protein.

>TRBJ1-1|TRBV19
ASTMTGKGDTEAF
>TRBJ1-1|TRBV5-1
ASSFTGQVNTEAF
>TRBJ2-4|TRBV6-5
ASSYGTDLAKNIQY
>TRBJ2-7|TRBV5-6
ASSSTSGTYEQY
>TRBJ2-7|TRBV2
ASRLSSGFSYEQY
>TRBJ2-7|TRBV5-1
ASSLQSPYEQY
>TRBJ2-1|TRBV5-6
ASSGSTSTNEQF
>TRBJ2-7|TRBV28
ASSLRGSGREQY
>TRBJ2-7|TRBV2
ASGAGGPYEQY
>TRBJ2-5|TRBV4-1
ASSQDPPDFGSETQY
>TRBJ2-7|TRBV6-5
ASSAGGPYEQY
>TRBJ1-5|TRBV14
ASSQGGQGNQPQH
>TRBJ2-1|TRBV2
ASRARGNEQF
>TRBJ1-2|TRBV7-9
ASSQDREGGYT
>TRBJ1-1|TRBV25-1
ASSATGNAEAF
>TRBJ2-3|TRBV29-1
SQGSGEADTQY
>TRBJ2-7|TRBV28
ASSGTSGSSYEQY
>TRBJ2-7|TRBV29-1
SVETRGGQY
>TRBJ2-1|TRBV29-1
IVAGRSYNEQF
>TRBJ2-7|TRBV13
ASSDRTSGNHEQY
>TRBJ2-7|TRBV20-1
GAAFTYEQY
>TRBJ1-5|TRBV15
ATSSGGSYQPQH
>TRBJ1-1|TRBV29-1
SVVVGVTEAF
>TRBJ2-6|TRBV6-5
ASRRGDGWANVLT
>TRBJ1-2|TRBV23-1
ASSPPGPINYGYT
>TRBJ1-1|TRBV5-6
ASSRWDRGRDTEAF
>TRBJ2-7|TRBV7-9
ASSPRGLDYEQY
>TRBJ2-2|TRBV5-1
ASRVGQSGAGELF
>TRBJ1-1|TRBV29-1
TIWTGAGEAF
>TRBJ1-5|TRBV27
ASSPIGGNQPQH
>TRBJ2-1|TRBV19
ASSITRGAYNEQF
>TRBJ1-4|TRBV19
ASSIDPGILKVLF
>TRBJ2-3|TRBV7-8
ASSIQSGATDTQY
>TRBJ2-4|TRBV7-9
ASSLTREGAKNIQY
>TRBJ1-3|TRBV29-1
SVGVGNTIY
>TRBJ2-1|TRBV19
ASRVVPGLLGDEQF
>TRBJ2-7|TRBV27
ASMRDTRSYEQY
>TRBJ2-2|TRBV2
ASRGQSNTGELF
>TRBJ2-5|TRBV13
ASSLGLWVAGARETQY